This T cell receptor beta chain stems from a study of T cell responses to AZD1222 COVID-19 vaccine. Libraries were prepared by immunoSEQ multiplex PCR; TCRdb keeps only in-frame clonotypes and omits some of them. Of tens of thousands of clones listed, about 91% were seen once; the top ten hold about a fifth. The V and J ends lost 5 bases and 8 bases respectively, with 13 bases between them. The CDR3 runs to 12 residues. CDR1 is MNHEY, CDR2 SMNVEV, per germline (reference sequence). This chain joins TRBV27 and TRBJ2-7; D unclear. The TCR originated in an adult in good health. Sequencing was performed on peripheral blood, taken on day 0 of AZD1222 vaccination. As DNA, the CDR3 is TGTGCCAGCAGTCCCGACCGGTGGAAGCAGTACTTC. Translating it yields CASSPDRWKQYF.